Following are 13 T cell receptor beta chains from one sample sequenced in a study of T cell changes during pregnancy in multiple sclerosis. TCRdb's table, derived via immunoSEQ multiplex PCR, lists solely in-frame clones and lacks some. The table lists 35,000 to 45,000 clones, 91% of them singletons. This specimen consisted of CD4+ T cells from peripheral blood mononuclear cells, obtained in the second trimester of pregnancy. These receptors all stem from a female donor in good health, enrolled as a control in a pregnancy study.

J is TRBJ2-7 and V is TRBV6-4; D is ambiguous. Germline V CDR1 and CDR2: MRHNA, SNTAGT. This CDR3 has 12 amino acids. V dropped 8 bases and J dropped 5 bases, with 13 bases sitting between them. The CDR3 is CASPRPQNEQYF. In nucleotides, the CDR3 is TGTGCCAGCCCCAGGCCCCAGAACGAGCAGTACTTC.

The chain carries TRBV30 and TRBJ2-1, with 14 bases fitting TRBD2. CDR1 is GTSNPN and CDR2 is SVGIG in the germline V gene (reference sequence). The CDR3 totals 18 residues. Germline trimming cut 4 bases from V and 9 bases from J; bases unmatched to any gene: 17. This CDR3 reads CAWMDRAGTSGSRREQFF. The CDR3 bases are TGTGCCTGGATGGACAGAGCCGGGACTAGCGGGAGTAGGCGTGAGCAGTTCTTC.

This clone was detected once. The V call is TRBV27, the J call TRBJ2-6; D might be TRBD2 (6 bases). The CDR3 has 16 residues. The germline CDR1 and CDR2 sequences are MNHEY and SMNVEV (reference sequence). V was cut by 7 bases and J by 4 bases, with 17 bases left in between. The CDR3 loop is CASTEGPRLGANVLTF. The CDR3 DNA reads TGTGCCAGCACGGAGGGCCCTCGATTGGGGGCCAACGTCCTGACTTTC.

The chain joins TRBV7-2 to TRBJ1-4; TRBD1 might be the D (5 bases). This CDR3 is built from 14 residues. The V end lost 10 bases, the J end lost 3 bases, and 15 bases lay between the germline ends. Germline V gene sequence: CDR1 SGHTA, CDR2 FQGNSA. The CDR3 here is CATRRRGSNEKLFF. For the CDR3, the DNA is TGTGCCACCCGCCGTCGGGGGTCTAATGAAAAACTGTTTTTT.

This chain uses TRBV30 with TRBJ2-5; no clear D gene. Looked up from germline, CDR1 is GTSNPN and CDR2 is SVGIG (reference sequence). This CDR3 has 14 amino acids. Trimming left V 5 bases short and J 2 bases short, with 15 bases between. The CDR3 DNA is TGTGCCTGGGGTGCCCTTTACAGACAAGAGACCCAGTACTTC. Protein sequence: CAWGALYRQETQYF.

The chain links TRBV21-1 to TRBJ1-1; TRBD1 is taken as the D call from the table, unchecked against the DNA. TRBV21-1 is deemed a pseudogene. CDR3 length: 16 amino acids. The CDR3 loop is CASAKPRDRQNTEAFF. CDR3 sequence (DNA): TGTGCCAGCGCGAAGCCCCGGGACAGGCAGAACACTGAAGCTTTCTTT.

The chain links TRBV7-2 to TRBJ2-1; TRBD2 matches at 7 bases. Germline values: CDR1 SGHTA, CDR2 FQGNSA. The CDR3 has 15 residues. The J segment lost 5 bases and the V segment lost 3 bases, leaving 7 bases of the junction unmatched. CDR3 protein: CASSLGGAYDNEQFF. Written as DNA, the CDR3 is TGTGCCAGCAGCTTGGGAGGGGCTTATGACAATGAGCAGTTCTTC.

The rearrangement uses TRBV5-1 and TRBJ2-1, with D possibly TRBD1 on 7 matching bases. CDR3 length equals 15 residues. Germline CDR1 reads SGHRS; CDR2 reads YFSETQ. Trimming took 3 bases from V and 5 from J, leaving 15 bases between them. CDR3: CASSWTGGGHNEQFF. CDR3 nucleotides: TGCGCCAGCAGCTGGACTGGAGGGGGCCACAATGAGCAGTTCTTC.

The chain recombines TRBV19 with TRBJ2-1, with 12 bases aligning to TRBD2. CDR3 size: 16 residues. J was trimmed by 9 bases and V by 7 bases; bases with no gene match: 13. CDR1 LNHDA and CDR2 SQIVND come from the germline V gene (reference sequence). The CDR3 loop reads CASTKPRLAGEGEQFF. As DNA, the CDR3 is TGTGCCAGTACCAAACCGAGACTAGCGGGAGAGGGTGAGCAGTTCTTC.

CDR3 in amino acids: CASSASISSNEQFF. The DNA for the CDR3 is TGTGCCAGCAGCGCCTCAATCTCGAGTAATGAGCAGTTCTTC. The chain links TRBV7-2 to TRBJ2-1; D remains unclear. The CDR3 runs to 14 residues. Germline CDR1 and CDR2: SGHTA and FQGNSA. The V and J ends lost 5 bases and 7 bases respectively, with 15 bases between them.

V and J are TRBV9 and TRBJ2-3, with unresolved D. Germline-derived CDR1 and CDR2 are SGDLS and YYNGEE. V lost 1 base to trimming and J lost 2 bases, with 11 bases between them. The CDR3 is 15 amino acids. The CDR3 sequence: CASSVITEPTDTQYF. For the CDR3, the DNA is TGTGCCAGCAGCGTAATAACAGAGCCCACAGATACGCAGTATTTT. The full variable domain, its missing parts supplied by reference TRBV9 and TRBJ2-3, is DSGVTQTPKHLITATGQRVTLRCSPRSGDLSVYWYQQSLDQGLQFLIQYYNGEERAKGNILERFSAQQFPDLHSELNLSSLELGDSALYFCASSVITEPTDTQYFGPGTRLTVL.

The genes are TRBV4-2 and TRBJ2-1, with TRBD2 matching 10 bases. CDR3 length: 19 residues. The junction had 12 bases not matched to a gene; V was cut back by 0 bases and J by 4 bases. From germline, CDR1 is LGHNA and CDR2 YNFKEQ. CDR3 nucleotides: TGTGCCAGCAGCCAAGAACGAGCCCCGAGCGGGAGGGATTACAATGAGCAGTTCTTC. Its translation is CASSQERAPSGRDYNEQFF.

This clone was seen only a few times. V and J are TRBV27 and TRBJ1-6; unclear D gene. V was clipped by 5 bases and J by 8 bases, with 10 bases between them. The CDR3 is made up of 13 amino acids. CDR1 is MNHEY and CDR2 is SMNVEV in the germline V gene (reference sequence). The CDR3 DNA follows: TGTGCCAGCAGTACAGTTTGGGATTCACCCCTCCACTTT. Its protein product is CASSTVWDSPLHF.